This T cell receptor (beta chain) was sequenced for a study of regulatory T cells in long-lasting Graves disease. Whole-study findings and limits: Lower TCR diversity was seen in persistent Graves' patients than in newly diagnosed ones.

Building the TCR beta libraries relied on iRepertoire HTBI primers, and CDR3 regions underwent Arm-PCR. Original processing methods: Detected in the samples were some 68 TRBV and over twelve TRBJ segments. TCRdb reprocessed the multiplex PCR reads with MiXCR, giving one entry per CDR3 protein. The V and J calls and clone size are TCRdb's, not the authors'. Among around 250,000 distinct CDR3 sequences listed, around a sixth were seen once. Germline CDR1 SQVTM, CDR2 ANQGSEA. V shed 5 bases and J shed 5 bases, with 5 bases lying between them. The CDR3 spans 10 residues. Comments on this clonotype: Antigen specificity is unknown.

As to time point: newly diagnosed GD, antithyroid drugs for less than 3 months. Isolated PBMC RNA provided the starting material for the TCR library. A further study also used this sample, focusing on T cells in Graves' hyperthyroidism and ophthalmopathy. Per that paper: Patients counted as stable if ophthalmopathy did not develop within 18 months.

The rearrangement joins TRBV29-1 to TRBJ2-3; D uncertain. The TCR originated in a woman in her 30s with Graves disease. The sequenced sample was peripheral blood mononuclear cells (PBMCs), obtained at new diagnosis, from a patient treated with antithyroid drugs. Written as DNA, the CDR3 is TGCAGCGTTTACCAAGATACGCAGTATTTT. This codes for CSVYQDTQYF.